Listed below are T cell receptor beta chains from one sample, sequenced in a study of cytomegalovirus exposure and HLA in healthy donors. Only in-frame clones appear in the TCRdb table, and some are missing; sequencing was by immunoSEQ multiplex PCR. The sample includes about 160,000 clones, 80% to 90% of them seen just once. The sequencing input was PBMCs. The receptors derive from a woman aged 18-29 years in good health and CMV-seronegative. Both conserved end residues are part of each CDR3. D genes are given only for firm matches. Clone size is shown for a subset of rows, as once, few, many or a class of expanded clone.

d_call	v_call	clone_size	j_call	cdr3_nt	cdr3_aa
NA	TRBV27	NA	TRBJ2-3	TGTGCCAGCAGTTCTTCCTTAGAGCTCACAGATACGCAGTATTTT	CASSSSLELTDTQYF
TRBD1	TRBV19	NA	TRBJ1-1	TGTGCCAGTATGGACAGGGAGGCGCATGAAGCTTTCTTT	CASMDREAHEAFF
NA	TRBV2	NA	TRBJ2-2	TGTGCCAGCAAGGGACTAGGGGACAGGGTATCCGGGGAGCTGTTTTTT	CASKGLGDRVSGELFF
NA	TRBV28	few	TRBJ1-1	TGTGCCAGCAGTGAACCGACAGGCACTGAAGCTTTCTTT	CASSEPTGTEAFF
NA	TRBV27	NA	TRBJ2-2	TGTGCCAGCAGTTTATTTTCCTCCCCAAGCGCCGGGGAGCTGTTTTTT	CASSLFSSPSAGELFF
NA	TRBV19	NA	TRBJ1-1	TGTGCCAGCTGGGGGGGGGTTTCCTCTGAAGCTTTCTTT	CASWGGVSSEAFF
TRBD1	TRBV6-5	NA	TRBJ1-2	TGTGCCAGCAGTTACAGAGGGACAGGGAACTATGGCTACACCTTC	CASSYRGTGNYGYTF
NA	TRBV5-1	NA	TRBJ2-5	TGCGCCAGCAGCTTGGGACAGACCCAAGAGACCCAGTACTTC	CASSLGQTQETQYF
NA	TRBV28	NA	TRBJ1-5	TGTGCCAGCAGTCGCCGACTGGCCAATCAGCCCCAGCATTTT	CASSRRLANQPQHF
TRBD2	TRBV5-1	NA	TRBJ2-3	TGCGCCAGCAGCTTAGGAACTAGCGGGGGCACAGATACGCAGTATTTT	CASSLGTSGGTDTQYF
NA	TRBV27	NA	TRBJ2-7	TGTGCCAGCAGTCCCCAGACAGGCTACGAGCAGTACTTC	CASSPQTGYEQYF